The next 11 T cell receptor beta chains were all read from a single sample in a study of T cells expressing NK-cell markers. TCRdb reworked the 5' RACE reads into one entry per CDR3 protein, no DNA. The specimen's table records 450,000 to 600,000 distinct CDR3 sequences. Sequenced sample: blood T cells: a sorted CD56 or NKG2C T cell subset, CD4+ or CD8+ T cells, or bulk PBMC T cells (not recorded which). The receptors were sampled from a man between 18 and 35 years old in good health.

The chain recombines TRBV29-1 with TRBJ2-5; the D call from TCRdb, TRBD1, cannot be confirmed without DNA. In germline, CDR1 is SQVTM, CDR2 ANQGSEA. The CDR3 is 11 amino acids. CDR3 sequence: CSTGAGETQYF. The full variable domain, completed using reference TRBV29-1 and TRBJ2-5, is SAVISQKPSRDICQRGTSLTIQCQVDSQVTMMFWYRQQPGQSLTLIATANQGSEATYESGFVIDKFPISRPNLTFSTLTVSNMSPEDSSIYLCSTGAGETQYFGPGTRLLVL.

The CDR3 sequence is CASSLTGTSGSNTGELFF. The chain links TRBV5-1 to TRBJ2-2; no DNA is available, so the TRBD2 call from TCRdb remains unchecked. This CDR3 is 18 amino acids long. Germline CDR1 reads SGHRS; CDR2 reads YFSETQ.

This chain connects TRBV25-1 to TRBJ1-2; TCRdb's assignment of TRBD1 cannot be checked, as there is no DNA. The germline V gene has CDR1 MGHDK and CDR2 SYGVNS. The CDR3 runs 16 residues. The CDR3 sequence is CASSEYGIPSNYGYTF.

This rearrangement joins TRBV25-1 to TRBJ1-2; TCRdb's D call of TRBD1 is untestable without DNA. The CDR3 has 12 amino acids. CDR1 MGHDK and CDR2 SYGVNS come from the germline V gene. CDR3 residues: CASSEFRDGYTF.

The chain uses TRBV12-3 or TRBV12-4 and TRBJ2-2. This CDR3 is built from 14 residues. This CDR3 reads CASRMQLKTGELFF.

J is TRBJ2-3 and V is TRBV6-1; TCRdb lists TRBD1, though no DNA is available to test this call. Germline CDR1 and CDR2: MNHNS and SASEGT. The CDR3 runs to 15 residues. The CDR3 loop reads CASSAWTGNTDTQYF.

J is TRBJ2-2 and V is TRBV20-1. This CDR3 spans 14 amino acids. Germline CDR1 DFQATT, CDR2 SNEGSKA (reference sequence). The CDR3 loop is CSASPDGHTGELFF.

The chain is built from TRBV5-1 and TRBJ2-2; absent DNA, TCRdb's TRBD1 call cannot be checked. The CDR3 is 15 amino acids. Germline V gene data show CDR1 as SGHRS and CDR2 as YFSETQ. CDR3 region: CASSGRQATTGELFF.

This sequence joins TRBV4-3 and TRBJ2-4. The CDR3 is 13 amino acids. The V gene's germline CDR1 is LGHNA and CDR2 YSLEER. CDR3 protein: CASSQERGNIQYF.

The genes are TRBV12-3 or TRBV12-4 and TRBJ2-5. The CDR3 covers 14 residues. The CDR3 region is CASSLSGRAETQYF.

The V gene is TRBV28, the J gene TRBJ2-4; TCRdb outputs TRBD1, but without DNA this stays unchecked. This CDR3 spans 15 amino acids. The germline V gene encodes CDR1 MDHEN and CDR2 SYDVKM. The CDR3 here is CASSFSPGQENIQYF. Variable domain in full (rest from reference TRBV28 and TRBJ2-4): DVKVTQSSRYLVKRTGEKVFLECVQDMDHENMFWYRQDPGLGLRLIYFSYDVKMKEKGDIPEGYSVSREKKERFSLILESASTNQTSMYLCASSFSPGQENIQYFGAGTRLSVL.